This TCR beta chain comes out of a study of cytotoxic CD8 clonotypes in ibrutinib-treated CLL. Notes on the study in general: Measured clonality at baseline was greater than in age-matched healthy donors and tracked with circulating CD8+ T-cell counts. Whereas clonality rose at ibrutinib response, it declined toward baseline at progression.

Sequencing was performed with immunoSEQ multiplex PCR; in TCRdb, only in-frame clones are kept and a portion is missing. Of roughly 100,000 clones detected, 70% to 85% appear once; the ten largest clones hold 25% to 35%. TCR beta libraries used 1.5 to 2 micrograms of DNA from cryopreserved PBMCs. V was pared by 7 bases and J by 2 bases, with 12 bases between. The CDR3 consists of 14 residues. The germline V gene has CDR1 MNHNS and CDR2 SASEGT. This clone appeared a single time. Antigen unknown. The sequence was collected from a human donor with chronic lymphocytic leukemia. Specimen: PBMCs, collected after 12 months of ibrutinib treatment. The chain links TRBV6-1 to TRBJ2-1; D is perhaps TRBD1 (6 bases). The CDR3 nucleotides read TGTGCCAGCAAGGGGACACAAACCTACAATGAGCAGTTCTTC. This encodes CASKGTQTYNEQFF.